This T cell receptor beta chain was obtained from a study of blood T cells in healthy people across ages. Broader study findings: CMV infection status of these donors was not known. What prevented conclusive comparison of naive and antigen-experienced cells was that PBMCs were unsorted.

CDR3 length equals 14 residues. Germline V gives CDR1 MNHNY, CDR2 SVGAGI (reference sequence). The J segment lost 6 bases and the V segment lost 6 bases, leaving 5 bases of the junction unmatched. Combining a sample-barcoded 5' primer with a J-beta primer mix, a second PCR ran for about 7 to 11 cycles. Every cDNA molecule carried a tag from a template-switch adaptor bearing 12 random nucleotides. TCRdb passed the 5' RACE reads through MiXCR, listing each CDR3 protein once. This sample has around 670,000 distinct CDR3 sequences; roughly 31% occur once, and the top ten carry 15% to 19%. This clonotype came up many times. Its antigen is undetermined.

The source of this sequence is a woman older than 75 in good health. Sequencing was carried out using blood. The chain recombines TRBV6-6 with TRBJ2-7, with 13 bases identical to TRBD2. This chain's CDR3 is CASRVGLAGAEQYF. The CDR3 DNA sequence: TGTGCCAGCAGGGTAGGACTAGCGGGGGCCGAGCAGTACTTC.